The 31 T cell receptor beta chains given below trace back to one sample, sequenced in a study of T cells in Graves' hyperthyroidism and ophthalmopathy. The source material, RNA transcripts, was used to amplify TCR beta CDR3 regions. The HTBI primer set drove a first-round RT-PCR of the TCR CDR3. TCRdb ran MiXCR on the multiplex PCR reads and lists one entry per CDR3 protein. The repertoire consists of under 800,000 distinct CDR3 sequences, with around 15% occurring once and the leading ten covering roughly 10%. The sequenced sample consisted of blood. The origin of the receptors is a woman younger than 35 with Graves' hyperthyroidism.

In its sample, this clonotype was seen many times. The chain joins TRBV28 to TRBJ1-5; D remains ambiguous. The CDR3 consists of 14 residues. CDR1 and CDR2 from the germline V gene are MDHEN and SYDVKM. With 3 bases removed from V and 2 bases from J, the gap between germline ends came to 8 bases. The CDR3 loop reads CASSFWRGNQPQHF. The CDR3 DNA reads TGTGCCAGCAGTTTTTGGAGGGGCAATCAGCCCCAGCATTTT.

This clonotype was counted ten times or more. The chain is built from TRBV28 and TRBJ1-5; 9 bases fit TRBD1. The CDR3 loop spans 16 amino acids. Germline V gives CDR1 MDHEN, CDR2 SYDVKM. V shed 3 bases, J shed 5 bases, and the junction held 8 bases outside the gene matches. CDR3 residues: CASSFPRRQGDQPQHF. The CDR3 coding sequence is TGTGCCAGCAGTTTCCCCCGCCGACAGGGGGATCAGCCCCAGCATTTT.

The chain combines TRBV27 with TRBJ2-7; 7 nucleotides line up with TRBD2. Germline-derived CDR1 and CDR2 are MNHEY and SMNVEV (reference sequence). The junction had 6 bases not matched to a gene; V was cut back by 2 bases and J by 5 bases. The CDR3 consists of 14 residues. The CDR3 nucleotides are TGTGCCAGCAGTTTAGTGGGAGGGCCAAACGAGCAGTACTTC. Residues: CASSLVGGPNEQYF.

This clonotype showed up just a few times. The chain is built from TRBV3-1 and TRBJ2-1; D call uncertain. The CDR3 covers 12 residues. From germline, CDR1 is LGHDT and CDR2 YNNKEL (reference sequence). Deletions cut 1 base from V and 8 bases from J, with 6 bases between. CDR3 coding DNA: TGTGCCAGCAGCCAAGGAATGGATGAGCAGTTCTTC. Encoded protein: CASSQGMDEQFF.

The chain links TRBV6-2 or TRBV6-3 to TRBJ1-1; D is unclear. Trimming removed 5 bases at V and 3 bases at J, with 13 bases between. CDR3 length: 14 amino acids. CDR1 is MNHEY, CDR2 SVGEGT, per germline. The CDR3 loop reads CASSTDPVDTEAFF. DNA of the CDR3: TGTGCCAGCAGTACCGACCCCGTGGACACTGAAGCTTTCTTT.

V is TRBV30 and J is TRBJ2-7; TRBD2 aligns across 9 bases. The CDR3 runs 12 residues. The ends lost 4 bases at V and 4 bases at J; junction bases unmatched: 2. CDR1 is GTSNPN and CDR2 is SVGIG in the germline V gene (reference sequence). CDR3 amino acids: CAWTSGKYEQYF. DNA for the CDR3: TGTGCCTGGACTAGCGGGAAGTACGAGCAGTACTTC.

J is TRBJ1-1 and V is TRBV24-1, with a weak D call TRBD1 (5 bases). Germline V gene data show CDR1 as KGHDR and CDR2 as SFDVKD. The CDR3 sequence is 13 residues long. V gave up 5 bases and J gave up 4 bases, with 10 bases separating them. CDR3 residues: CATSVVGGTEAFF. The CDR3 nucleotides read TGTGCCACCAGTGTGGTGGGGGGCACTGAAGCTTTCTTT.

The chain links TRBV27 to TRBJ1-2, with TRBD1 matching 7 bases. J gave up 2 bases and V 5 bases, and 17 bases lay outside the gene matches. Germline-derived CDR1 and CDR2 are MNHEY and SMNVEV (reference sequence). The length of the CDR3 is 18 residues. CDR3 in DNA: TGTGCCAGCAGTAAAAGACAGGGAACCACACGACTGAACTATGGCTACACCTTC. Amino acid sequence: CASSKRQGTTRLNYGYTF.

CDR3 protein: CASSRTGGGYTGELFF. The DNA of the CDR3 is TGTGCCAGCAGTCGGACAGGGGGAGGCTACACCGGGGAGCTGTTTTTT. V is TRBV12-3 or TRBV12-4 and J is TRBJ2-2, with TRBD1 matching 10 bases. The length of the CDR3 is 16 residues. With V trimmed by 5 bases and J by 3 bases, 6 bases remained unmatched.

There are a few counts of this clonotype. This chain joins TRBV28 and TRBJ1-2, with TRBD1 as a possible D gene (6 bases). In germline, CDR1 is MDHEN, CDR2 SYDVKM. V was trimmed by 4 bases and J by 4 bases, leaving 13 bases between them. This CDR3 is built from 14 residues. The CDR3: CASSWVDRSYGYTF. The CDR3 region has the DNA TGTGCCAGCAGTTGGGTCGACAGGAGCTATGGCTACACCTTC.

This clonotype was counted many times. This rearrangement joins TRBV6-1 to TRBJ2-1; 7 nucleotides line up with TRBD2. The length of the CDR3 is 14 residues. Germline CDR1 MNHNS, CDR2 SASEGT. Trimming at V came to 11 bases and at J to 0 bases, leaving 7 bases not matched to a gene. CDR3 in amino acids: CAVGREGSYNEQFF. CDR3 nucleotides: TGTGCCGTAGGAAGGGAGGGCTCCTACAATGAGCAGTTCTTC.

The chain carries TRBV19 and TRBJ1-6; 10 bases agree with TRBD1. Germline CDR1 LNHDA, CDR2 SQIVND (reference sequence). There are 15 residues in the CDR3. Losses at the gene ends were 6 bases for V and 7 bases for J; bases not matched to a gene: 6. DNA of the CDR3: TGTGCCAGTAGAGAGGACAGGGGGTTGAATTCACCCCTCCACTTT. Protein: CASREDRGLNSPLHF.

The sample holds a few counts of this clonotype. The CDR3 DNA sequence: TGTGCCAGCAGCTTGGGGGGACTAGCGGGAGGGAAGGGCAATGAGCAGTTCTTC. Amino acids: CASSLGGLAGGKGNEQFF. The chain has TRBV5-4 and TRBJ2-1; 16 bases map to TRBD2. The V gene's germline CDR1 is SGHNT and CDR2 YYREEE (reference sequence). The ends lost 0 bases at V and 6 bases at J; junction bases unmatched: 6. The CDR3 extends over 18 amino acids.

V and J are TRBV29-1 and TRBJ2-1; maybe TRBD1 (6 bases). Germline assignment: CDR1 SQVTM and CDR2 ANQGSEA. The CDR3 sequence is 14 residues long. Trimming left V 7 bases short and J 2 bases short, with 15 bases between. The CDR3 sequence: CSAETGIAYNEQFF. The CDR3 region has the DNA TGCAGCGCAGAAACAGGGATTGCCTACAATGAGCAGTTCTTC.

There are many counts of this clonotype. CDR3 region: CASGPESSYEQYF. The CDR3 nucleotides read TGTGCCAGCGGTCCCGAGAGCTCCTACGAGCAGTACTTC. The chain links TRBV2 to TRBJ2-7; D gene ambiguous. Trimming removed 8 bases from V and 0 bases from J, with 11 bases in between. This CDR3 comprises 13 residues. CDR1 and CDR2 from the germline V gene are SNHLY and FYNNEI.

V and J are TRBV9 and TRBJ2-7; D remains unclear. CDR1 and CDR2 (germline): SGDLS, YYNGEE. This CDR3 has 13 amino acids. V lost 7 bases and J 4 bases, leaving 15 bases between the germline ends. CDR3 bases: TGTGCCAGCCGGGTCCATCAGCTGTACGAGCAGTACTTC. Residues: CASRVHQLYEQYF.

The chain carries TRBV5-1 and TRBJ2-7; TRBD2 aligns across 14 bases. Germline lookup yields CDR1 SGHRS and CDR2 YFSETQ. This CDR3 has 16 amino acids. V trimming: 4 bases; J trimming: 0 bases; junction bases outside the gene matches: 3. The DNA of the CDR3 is TGCGCCAGCAGCCGGGGGACTAGCGGGAGCTCCTACGAGCAGTACTTC. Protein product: CASSRGTSGSSYEQYF.

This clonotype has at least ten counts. The CDR3 here is CASSLRRPSGYEQYF. The CDR3 DNA follows: TGTGCCAGCAGTTTGCGTCGGCCAAGCGGCTACGAGCAGTACTTC. The J gene is TRBJ2-7, the V gene TRBV27, with D possibly matching TRBD2 (5 bases). Germline-derived CDR1 and CDR2 are MNHEY and SMNVEV (reference sequence). V was cut by 3 bases and J by 3 bases, with 15 bases left in between. The CDR3 contains 15 residues.

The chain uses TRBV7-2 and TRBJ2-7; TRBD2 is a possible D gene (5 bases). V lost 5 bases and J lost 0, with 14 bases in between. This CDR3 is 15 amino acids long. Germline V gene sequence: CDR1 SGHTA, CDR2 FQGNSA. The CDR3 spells CASSPNRRLSYEQYF. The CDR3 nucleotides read TGTGCCAGCAGCCCCAATCGGAGGCTCTCCTACGAGCAGTACTTC.

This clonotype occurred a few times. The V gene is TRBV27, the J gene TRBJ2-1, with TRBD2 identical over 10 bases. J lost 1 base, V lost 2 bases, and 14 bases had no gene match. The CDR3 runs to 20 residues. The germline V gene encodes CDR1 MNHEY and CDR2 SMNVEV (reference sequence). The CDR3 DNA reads TGTGCCAGCAGTTTAAAGGGGTCTAGCGGGAGCGTCCTGTCCTACAATGAGCAGTTCTTC. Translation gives CASSLKGSSGSVLSYNEQFF.

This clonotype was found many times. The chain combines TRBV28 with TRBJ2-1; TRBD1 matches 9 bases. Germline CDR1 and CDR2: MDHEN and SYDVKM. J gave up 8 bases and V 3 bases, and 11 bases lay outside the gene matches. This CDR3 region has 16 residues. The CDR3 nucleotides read TGTGCCAGCAGTTTGGTGGGACAGGGAAAAACTTATGAGCAGTTCTTC. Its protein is CASSLVGQGKTYEQFF.

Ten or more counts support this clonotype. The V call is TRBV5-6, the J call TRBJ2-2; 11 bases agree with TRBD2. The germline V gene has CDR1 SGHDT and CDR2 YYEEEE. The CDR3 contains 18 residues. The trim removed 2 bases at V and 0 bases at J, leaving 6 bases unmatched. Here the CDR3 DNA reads TGTGCCAGCAGCTTCAGGGCTAGCGGGAGGACGAACACCGGGGAGCTGTTTTTT. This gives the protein CASSFRASGRTNTGELFF.

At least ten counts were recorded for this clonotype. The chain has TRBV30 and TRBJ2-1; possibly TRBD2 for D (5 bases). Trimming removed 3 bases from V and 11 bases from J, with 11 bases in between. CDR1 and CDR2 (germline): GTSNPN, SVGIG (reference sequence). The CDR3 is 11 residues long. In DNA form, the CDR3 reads TGTGCCTGGAGGACGGGAAACAAGCAGTTCTTC. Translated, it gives CAWRTGNKQFF.

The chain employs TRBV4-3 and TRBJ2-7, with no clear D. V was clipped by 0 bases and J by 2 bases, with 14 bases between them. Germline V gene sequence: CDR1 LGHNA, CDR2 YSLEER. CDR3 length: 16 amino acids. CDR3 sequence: CASSQEMSSFPYEQYF. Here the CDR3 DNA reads TGCGCCAGCAGCCAAGAGATGTCAAGCTTCCCCTACGAGCAGTACTTC.

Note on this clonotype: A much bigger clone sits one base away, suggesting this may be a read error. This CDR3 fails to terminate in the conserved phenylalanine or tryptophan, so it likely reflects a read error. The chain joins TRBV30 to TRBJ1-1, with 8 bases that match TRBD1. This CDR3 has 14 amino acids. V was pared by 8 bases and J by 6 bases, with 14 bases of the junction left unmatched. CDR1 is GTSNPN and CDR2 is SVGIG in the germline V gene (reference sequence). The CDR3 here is CARTTGGSNAEAFS. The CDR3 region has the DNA TGTGCCAGAACAACAGGGGGTAGTAACGCTGAAGCTTTCTCT.

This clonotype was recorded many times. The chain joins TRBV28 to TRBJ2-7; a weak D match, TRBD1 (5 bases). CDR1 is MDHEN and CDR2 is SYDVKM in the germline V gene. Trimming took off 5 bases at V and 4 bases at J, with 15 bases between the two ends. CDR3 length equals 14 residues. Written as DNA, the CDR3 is TGTGCCAGCAGTCCGATCAGGGTTCCGTACGAGCAGTACTTC. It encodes CASSPIRVPYEQYF.

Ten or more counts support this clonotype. CDR3 in amino acids: CASSLGALSDTQYF. The CDR3 DNA reads TGTGCCAGCAGCTTAGGTGCTCTCTCAGATACGCAGTATTTT. The V call is TRBV7-2, the J call TRBJ2-3; D not resolved. Trimming cost V 1 base and J 4 bases, with 9 bases left between them. This CDR3 spans 14 amino acids. Germline values: CDR1 SGHTA, CDR2 FQGNSA.

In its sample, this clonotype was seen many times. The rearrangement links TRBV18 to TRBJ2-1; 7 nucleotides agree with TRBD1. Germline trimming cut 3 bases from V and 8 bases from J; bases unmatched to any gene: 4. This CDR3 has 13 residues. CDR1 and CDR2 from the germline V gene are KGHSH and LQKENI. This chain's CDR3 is CASSPTGIDEQFF. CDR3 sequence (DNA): TGTGCCAGCTCACCGACAGGGATCGATGAGCAGTTCTTC.

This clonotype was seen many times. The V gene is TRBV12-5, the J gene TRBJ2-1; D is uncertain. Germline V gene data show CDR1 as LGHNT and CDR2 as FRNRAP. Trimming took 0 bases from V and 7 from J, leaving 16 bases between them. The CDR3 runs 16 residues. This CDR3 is CASGLVYFGVSNEQFF. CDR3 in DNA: TGTGCTAGTGGTTTGGTATACTTTGGGGTATCAAATGAGCAGTTCTTC.

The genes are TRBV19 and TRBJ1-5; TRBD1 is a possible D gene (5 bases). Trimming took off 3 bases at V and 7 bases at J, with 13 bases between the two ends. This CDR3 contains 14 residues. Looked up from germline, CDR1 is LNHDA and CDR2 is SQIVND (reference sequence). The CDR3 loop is CASSIGGRPQPQHF. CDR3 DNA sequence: TGTGCCAGTAGTATCGGGGGGAGACCGCAGCCCCAGCATTTT.

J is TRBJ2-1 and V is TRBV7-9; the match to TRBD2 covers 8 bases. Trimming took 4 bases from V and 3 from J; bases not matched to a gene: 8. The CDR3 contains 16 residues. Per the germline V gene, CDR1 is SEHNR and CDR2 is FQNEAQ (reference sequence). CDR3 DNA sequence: TGTGCCAGCAGCTCCCCGTTAGCGGGACTCTACAATGAGCAGTTCTTC. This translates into CASSSPLAGLYNEQFF.